These T cell receptor beta chains were read from a single sample in a study of blood T cell repertoires in COVID-19. The data were produced by immunoSEQ multiplex PCR, yet TCRdb's version contains in-frame clones alone and is incomplete. The sample includes some 60,000 clones, over 60% seen only once; the top ten take roughly a fifth. The sequenced material came from peripheral blood. The receptors come from a man aged 25 to 40 with COVID-19, enrolled during active disease. The CDR3 runs from the conserved cysteine through the conserved F or W. The order of the fields is clone size, J gene, CDR3 length, V gene, D gene, CDR3 DNA, CDR3 protein. D genes are given only for firm matches. Expanded clones are given a class, and other clones once, few, many or no size at all.

>.|TRBJ2-3|15|TRBV7-2|.
TGTGCCAGCAGCTTATACTCCACTAGCACAGATACGCAGTATTTT
CASSLYSTSTDTQYF
>.|TRBJ2-5|12|TRBV30|.
TGTGCCTGGAGCCTAATCCGGGAGACCCAGTACTTC
CAWSLIRETQYF
>many|TRBJ2-7|13|TRBV28|TRBD1
TGTGCCAGCAGTTTGTACAGGGGCTACGAGCAGTACTTC
CASSLYRGYEQYF
>.|TRBJ2-7|17|TRBV28|.
TGTGCCAGCAGTTTGCCCATTGGAGCGGGTTGGGGCTACGAGCAGTACTTC
CASSLPIGAGWGYEQYF
>.|TRBJ2-3|13|TRBV6-8|.
TGTGCCAGCAGTTATATAGCGGTAGATACGCAGTATTTT
CASSYIAVDTQYF
>.|TRBJ1-6|15|TRBV5-1|.
TGCGCCAGCAGCTTGGCCCGAGACAGGAATTCACCCCTCCACTTT
CASSLARDRNSPLHF
>.|TRBJ1-1|16|TRBV10-3|TRBD1
TGTGCCATCAGTGAGTCGATGGGACAGGGGGTAACTGAAGCTTTCTTT
CAISESMGQGVTEAFF
>.|TRBJ2-1|15|TRBV10-3|TRBD2
TGTGCCATCAGTCGGGAGGCGGGGGGCCCGGGCGAGCAGTTCTTC
CAISREAGGPGEQFF
>.|TRBJ2-7|16|TRBV4-1|.
TGCGCCAGCAGCCAAGTATGGGTGGGGCAGATCGATGTGCAGTACTTC
CASSQVWVGQIDVQYF
>.|TRBJ1-5|15|TRBV28|.
TGTGCCAGCAGACCCTCGGGGGGCGGCAATCAGCCCCAGCATTTT
CASRPSGGGNQPQHF
>.|TRBJ2-1|14|TRBV3-1/TRBV3-2|.
TGTGCCAGCAGAACAGGGAGCTCCTACAATGAGCAGTTCTTC
CASRTGSSYNEQFF
>.|TRBJ1-2|13|TRBV3-1/TRBV3-2|.
TGTGCCAGCAGCCAAGACCCCTCCTATGGCTACACCTTC
CASSQDPSYGYTF
>few|TRBJ1-1|15|TRBV28|TRBD1
TGTGCCAGCAGTTCCCCCCGGACAGGGACGGAAGAAGCTTTCTTT
CASSSPRTGTEEAFF
>.|TRBJ1-5|14|TRBV4-1|.
TGCGCCAGCAGCCAATGGCAGGGGTCGGAGCCCCAGCATTTT
CASSQWQGSEPQHF
>.|TRBJ1-1|16|TRBV9|.
TGTGCCAGCAGCAAAGCGGGGTTGCTGCTGAACACTGAAGCTTTCTTT
CASSKAGLLLNTEAFF
>.|TRBJ2-5|13|TRBV29-1|TRBD2
TGCAGCGGCGCGTCTGGGGGGGTCGAGACCCAGTACTTC
CSGASGGVETQYF
>.|TRBJ2-3|13|TRBV27|.
TGTGCCAGCAGTTTAATCGTTACAGATACGCAGTATTTT
CASSLIVTDTQYF
>.|TRBJ1-1|15|TRBV28|.
TGTGCCAGCAGTGAGGCGGGCAGACCGAACACTGAAGCTTTCTTT
CASSEAGRPNTEAFF
>.|TRBJ2-1|19|TRBV14|TRBD2
TGTGCCAGCAGCCAATGGGTAACGGGAGGGACCCAGACAGGCAATGAGCAGTTCTTC
CASSQWVTGGTQTGNEQFF
>.|TRBJ1-2|13|TRBV29-1|.
TGCAGCGTTGAGTCTTCCAGGGCGGAGGGCTACACCTTC
CSVESSRAEGYTF
>few|TRBJ1-6|16|TRBV4-1|.
TGCGCCAGCAGCCAAGAATACGGGGGTGTAAATTCACCCCTCCACTTT
CASSQEYGGVNSPLHF
>few|TRBJ2-3|16|TRBV4-2|TRBD2
TGTGCCAGCAGCCAAGGGACTAGCGGGGGGGCAGATACGCAGTATTTT
CASSQGTSGGADTQYF
>few|TRBJ2-5|14|TRBV18|.
TGTGCCAGCTCACCACCAGACAGTGCAGAGACCCAGTACTTC
CASSPPDSAETQYF
>.|TRBJ1-5|15|TRBV28|TRBD1
TGTGCCAGTCGGGACAGGGATTATAGCAATCAGCCCCAGCATTTT
CASRDRDYSNQPQHF
>.|TRBJ1-6|15|TRBV27|TRBD1
TGTGCCAGCAGTTTATCGACAGGGGGTAATTCACCCCTCCACTTT
CASSLSTGGNSPLHF
>many|TRBJ1-2|14|TRBV2|TRBD1
TGTGCCAGCAGTCTTCAGGGGGCAGGGTATGGCTACACCTTC
CASSLQGAGYGYTF
>.|TRBJ1-5|14|TRBV2|.
TGTGCCAGCAGTGGGGGCCAGGGGAATCAGCCCCAGCATTTT
CASSGGQGNQPQHF
>few|TRBJ1-1|15|TRBV7-2|TRBD1
TGTGCCAGCAGCTTCGGACAGGGGGCCCCTCGTGAAGCTTTCTTT
CASSFGQGAPREAFF
>.|TRBJ1-2|15|TRBV28|TRBD1
TGTGCCAGCAGTTTAAGGACAGGGGGAAACTATGGCTACACCTTC
CASSLRTGGNYGYTF
>few|TRBJ1-4|13|TRBV19|.
TGTGCCAGTAGCCTCAACAGAGTCGAAAAACTGTTTTTT
CASSLNRVEKLFF
>.|TRBJ1-2|14|TRBV5-1|TRBD1
TGCGCCAGCAGCACCACAGGGGGGAGCGGCGGCTACACCTTC
CASSTTGGSGGYTF
>.|TRBJ2-3|18|TRBV5-1|TRBD2
TGCGCCAGCAGCTTGGGGACTAGCGGGGGTTCCCGCACAGATACGCAGTATTTT
CASSLGTSGGSRTDTQYF
>.|TRBJ1-2|14|TRBV4-1|.
TGCGCCAGCAGCCAATTCGGGGGTCTGAATGGCTACACCTTC
CASSQFGGLNGYTF
>.|TRBJ2-5|15|TRBV4-1|.
TGCGCCAGCAGCCAAGGTCTTCGGGGTCAAGAGACCCAGTACTTC
CASSQGLRGQETQYF
>.|TRBJ2-5|14|TRBV11-2|.
TGTGCCAGCAGCCAGGTGGGGCTGGGGGAGACCCAGTACTTC
CASSQVGLGETQYF
>few|TRBJ2-1|15|TRBV4-2|.
TGTGCCAGCAGCCAAGATGCCACTAGAATCAGTGAGCAGTTCTTC
CASSQDATRISEQFF
>once|TRBJ1-4|15|TRBV28|.
TGTGCCAGCAGTTTAGGGGGGGCAACTAATGAAAAACTGTTTTTT
CASSLGGATNEKLFF
>.|TRBJ2-3|18|TRBV7-2|TRBD2
TGTGCCAGCAGCTTAGCGCACGGTAGCGGGGGGGTGACAGATACGCAGTATTTT
CASSLAHGSGGVTDTQYF
>.|TRBJ2-7|12|TRBV11-2|.
TGTGCCAGCAGCTTAGTTCGTGACGAGCAGTACTTC
CASSLVRDEQYF
>.|TRBJ2-3|15|TRBV2|TRBD2
TGTGCCAGCGCTGCAGCGGGGGGGGCAAGAGATACGCAGTATTTT
CASAAAGGARDTQYF